This T cell receptor beta chain came from a study of regulatory T cells. General study points: Skewed V and J usage and few unique V-J pairs marked patient repertoires, most in Tregs. Regulatory T cells from CD3G-deficient patients were less diverse than autologous conventional CD4+ cells and control regulatory cells.

Every patient with CD3G deficiency had evidence of autoimmunity. Sorting split CD4+ cells into CD25-high CD127-low Tregs and CD25-low CD127-high conventional T cells. Points on this clone: As yet, its antigen is unknown.

Germline CDR1 is MNHNS and CDR2 is SASEGT. V gave up 3 bases and J gave up 6 bases, with 10 bases separating them. This CDR3 contains 13 residues. Primers: 52 TRBV forward and 13 TRBJ reverse. Method: immunoSEQ multiplex PCR; TCRdb's copy keeps in-frame clones and lacks some. This sample carries 3,000 to 4,000 clones, around 94% of them seen once, and the ten largest clones take roughly 3.4%. This TCR was recovered from a person aged 18-30 years with CD3G deficiency. Sequenced input: CD4+ Tregs sorted from blood. The genes are TRBV6-1 and TRBJ2-3; D remains ambiguous. The CDR3 protein is CASSDAASDTQYF. The DNA of the CDR3 is TGTGCCAGCAGTGACGCTGCTTCCGATACGCAGTATTTT.